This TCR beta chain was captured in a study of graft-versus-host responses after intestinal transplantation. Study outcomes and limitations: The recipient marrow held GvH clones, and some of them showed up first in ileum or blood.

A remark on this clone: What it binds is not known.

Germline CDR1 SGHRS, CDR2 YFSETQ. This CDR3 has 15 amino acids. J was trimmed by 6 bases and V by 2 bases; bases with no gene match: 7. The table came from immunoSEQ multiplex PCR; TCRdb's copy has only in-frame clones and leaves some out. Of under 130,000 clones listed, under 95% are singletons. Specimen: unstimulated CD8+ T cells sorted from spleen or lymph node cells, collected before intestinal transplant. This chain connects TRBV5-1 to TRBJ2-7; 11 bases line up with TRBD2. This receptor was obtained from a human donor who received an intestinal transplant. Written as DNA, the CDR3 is TGCGCCAGCAGCTTTGAGGGACTAGCGGCGGTCGAGCAGTACTTC. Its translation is CASSFEGLAAVEQYF. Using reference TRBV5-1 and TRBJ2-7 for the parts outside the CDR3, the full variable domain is KAGVTQTPRYLIKTRGQQVTLSCSPISGHRSVSWYQQTPGQGLQFLFEYFSETQRNKGNFPGRFSGRQFSNSRSEMNVSTLELGDSALYLCASSFEGLAAVEQYFGPGTRLTVT.